The 9 T cell receptor beta chains listed next were all sequenced from one sample in a study of T cells in localized non-small cell lung cancer. Repertoires were generated with immunoSEQ multiplex PCR, while TCRdb's copy carries only in-frame clones and drops some. The table lists 90,000 to 95,000 clones, about 91% of them singletons, with around 15% in the top ten. The sample consisted of peripheral blood, taken before any cancer treatment. The receptors derive from a man aged 35 to 70 with stage I squamous cell lung carcinoma.

The chain joins TRBV18 to TRBJ2-2; 7 bases line up with TRBD1. The V and J ends lost 6 bases and 6 bases, in that order; junction bases with no gene match: 10. Germline loops: CDR1 KGHSH, CDR2 LQKENI. The CDR3 sequence is 15 residues long. The CDR3 spells CASSRQTGDAGELFF. The CDR3 DNA reads as TGTGCCAGCTCCCGCCAAACAGGGGATGCCGGGGAGCTGTTTTTT.

V gene TRBV5-4 combines with J gene TRBJ1-4; TRBD1 aligns across 8 bases. Germline lookup yields CDR1 SGHNT and CDR2 YYREEE (reference sequence). This CDR3 contains 15 residues. J lost 7 bases, V lost 0 bases, and 5 bases had no gene match. As DNA, the CDR3 is TGTGCCAGCAGCTTGGCGACAGGGGACACTGAAAAACTGTTTTTT. Protein sequence: CASSLATGDTEKLFF.

V usage is TRBV18 and J usage is TRBJ2-7; 7 positions match TRBD1. V lost 3 bases, J lost 6 bases, and 14 bases stayed unmatched. Looked up from germline, CDR1 is KGHSH and CDR2 is LQKENI. CDR3 length: 16 residues. As DNA, the CDR3 is TGTGCCAGCTCACCGAACCCGGGACAGCGATTGCCCGAGCAGTACTTC. As protein: CASSPNPGQRLPEQYF.

The genes are TRBV30 and TRBJ1-2; no clear D. The CDR3 is 14 amino acids. The V end was cut by 0 bases, the J end by 4 bases, with 12 bases between. Germline V gene lookup returns CDR1 GTSNPN and CDR2 SVGIG (reference sequence). CDR3 in amino acids: CAWSVLNSIYGYTF. DNA for the CDR3: TGTGCCTGGAGTGTACTCAACAGTATCTATGGCTACACCTTC. Together with reference TRBV30 and TRBJ1-2, the CDR3 gives the full variable domain: SQTIHQWPATLVQPVGSPLSLECTVEGTSNPNLYWYRQAAGRGLQLLFYSVGIGQISSEVPQNLSASRPQDRQFILSSKKLLLSDSGFYLCAWSVLNSIYGYTFGSGTRLTVV.

The chain's CDR3 is CASSRDRGTSGYTF. The CDR3 DNA follows: TGTGCCAGTAGTAGAGACAGGGGGACTTCTGGCTACACCTTC. The chain joins TRBV19 to TRBJ1-2, with 9 bases fitting TRBD1. The CDR3 loop spans 14 amino acids. CDR1 LNHDA and CDR2 SQIVND come from the germline V gene (reference sequence). Trimming cost V 4 bases and J 7 bases; bases outside gene matches: 7.

This clone was recorded only once. The genes are TRBV15 and TRBJ2-7; maybe TRBD1 (6 bases). The CDR3 has 15 residues. V was clipped by 0 bases and J by 3 bases, with 12 bases between them. Germline lookup yields CDR1 LNHNV and CDR2 YYDKDF (reference sequence). In DNA form, the CDR3 reads TGTGCCACCAGCAGAGATCCAGGGGTCGGCTACGAGCAGTACTTC. Translation: CATSRDPGVGYEQYF.

The V gene is TRBV10-3, the J gene TRBJ2-5, with D perhaps being TRBD1 or TRBD2 (5 bases each). The CDR3 contains 15 residues. V shed 3 bases and J shed 5 bases, with 16 bases lying between them. Germline V CDR1 and CDR2: ENHRY, SYGVKD. The CDR3 loop is CAISDDGRGDETQYF. The CDR3 DNA is TGTGCCATCAGTGATGACGGTAGGGGAGACGAGACCCAGTACTTC.

V is TRBV7-2 and J is TRBJ1-1, with 10 bases fitting TRBD1. The V gene end was trimmed by 3 bases and the J gene end by 5 bases; junction bases not matched to a gene: 3. This CDR3 is built from 14 residues. The V gene's germline CDR1 is SGHTA and CDR2 FQGNSA. The CDR3 region has the DNA TGTGCCAGCAGCTTGGAGGGACAGGGGACTGAAGCTTTCTTT. This codes for CASSLEGQGTEAFF. Drawing the rest from reference TRBV7-2 and TRBJ1-1, the complete variable domain is GAGVSQSPSNKVTEKGKDVELRCDPISGHTALYWYRQSLGQGLEFLIYFQGNSAPDKSGLPSDRFSAERTGGSVSTLTIQRTQQEDSAVYLCASSLEGQGTEAFFGQGTRLTVV.

The rearrangement links TRBV5-4 to TRBJ1-1; D gene ambiguous. Germline assignment: CDR1 SGHNT and CDR2 YYREEE (reference sequence). V was shortened by 0 bases and J by 1 base, with 10 bases between the two germline ends. The CDR3 covers 15 residues. The CDR3 is CASSLAGVPNTEAFF. Written as DNA, the CDR3 is TGTGCCAGCAGCTTGGCCGGGGTCCCGAACACTGAAGCTTTCTTT.